This T cell receptor (beta chain) emerged from a study of control samples from healthy donors and cancer patients. Sequencing was performed with immunoSEQ multiplex PCR; in TCRdb, only in-frame clones are kept and a portion is missing. Of about 55,000 clones listed, approximately 95% are singletons. CDR1 and CDR2 (germline): MGHDK, SYGVNS. The CDR3 totals 13 residues. The V end was cut by 2 bases, the J end by 5 bases, with 7 bases between. Sequencing input: blood. The chain carries TRBV25-1 and TRBJ1-5, with D unclear. The receptor was derived from a woman aged 25-40 years in good health. The DNA of the CDR3 is TGTGCCAGCAGTGAAGAGTGGGATCAGCCCCAGCATTTT. The encoded protein is CASSEEWDQPQHF. Filled out from reference TRBV25-1 and TRBJ1-5, the complete variable domain reads EADIYQTPRYLVIGTGKKITLECSQTMGHDKMYWYQQDPGMELHLIHYSYGVNSTEKGDLSSESTVSRIRTEHFPLTLESARPSHTSQYLCASSEEWDQPQHFGDGTRLSIL.